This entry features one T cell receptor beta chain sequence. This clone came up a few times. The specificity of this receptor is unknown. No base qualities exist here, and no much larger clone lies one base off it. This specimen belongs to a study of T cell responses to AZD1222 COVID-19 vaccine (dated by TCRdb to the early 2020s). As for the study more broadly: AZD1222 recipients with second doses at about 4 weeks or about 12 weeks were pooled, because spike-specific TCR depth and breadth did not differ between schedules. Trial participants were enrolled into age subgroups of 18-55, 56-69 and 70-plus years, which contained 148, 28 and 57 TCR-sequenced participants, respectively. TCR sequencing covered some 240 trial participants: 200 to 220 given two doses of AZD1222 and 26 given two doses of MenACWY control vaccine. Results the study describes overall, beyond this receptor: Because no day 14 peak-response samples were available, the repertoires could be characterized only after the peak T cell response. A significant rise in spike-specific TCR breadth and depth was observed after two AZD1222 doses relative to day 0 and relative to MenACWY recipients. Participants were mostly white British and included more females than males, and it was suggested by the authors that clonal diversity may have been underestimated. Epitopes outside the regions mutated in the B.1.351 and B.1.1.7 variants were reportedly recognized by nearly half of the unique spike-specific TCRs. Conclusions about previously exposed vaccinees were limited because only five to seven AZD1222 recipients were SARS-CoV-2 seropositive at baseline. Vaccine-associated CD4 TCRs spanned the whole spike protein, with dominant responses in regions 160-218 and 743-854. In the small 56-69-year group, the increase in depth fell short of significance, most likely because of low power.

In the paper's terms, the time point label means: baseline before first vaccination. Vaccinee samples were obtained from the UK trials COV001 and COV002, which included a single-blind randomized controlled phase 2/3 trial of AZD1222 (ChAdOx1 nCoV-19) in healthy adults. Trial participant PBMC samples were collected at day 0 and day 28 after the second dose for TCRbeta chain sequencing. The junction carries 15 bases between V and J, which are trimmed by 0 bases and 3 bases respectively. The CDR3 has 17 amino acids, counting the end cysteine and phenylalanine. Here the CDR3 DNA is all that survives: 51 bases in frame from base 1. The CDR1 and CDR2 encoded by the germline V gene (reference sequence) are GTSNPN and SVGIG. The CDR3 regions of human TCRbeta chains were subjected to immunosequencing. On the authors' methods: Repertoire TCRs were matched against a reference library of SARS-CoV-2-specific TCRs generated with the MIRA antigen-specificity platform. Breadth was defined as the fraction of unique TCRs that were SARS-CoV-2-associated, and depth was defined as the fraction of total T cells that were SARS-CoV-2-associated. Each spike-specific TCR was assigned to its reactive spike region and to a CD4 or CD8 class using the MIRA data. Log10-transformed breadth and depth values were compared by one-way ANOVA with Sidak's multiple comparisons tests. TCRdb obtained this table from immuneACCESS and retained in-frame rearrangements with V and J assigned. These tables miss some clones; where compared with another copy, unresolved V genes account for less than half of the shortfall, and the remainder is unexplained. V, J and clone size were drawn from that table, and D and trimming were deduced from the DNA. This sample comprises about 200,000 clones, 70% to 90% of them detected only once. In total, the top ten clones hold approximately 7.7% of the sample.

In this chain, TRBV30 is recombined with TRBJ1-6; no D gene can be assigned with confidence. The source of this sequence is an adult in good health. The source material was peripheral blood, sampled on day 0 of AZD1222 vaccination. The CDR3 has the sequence CAWSVIQRTIYNSPLHF. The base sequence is TGTGCCTGGAGTGTAATCCAGCGAACCATCTATAATTCACCCCTCCACTTT.